This TCR beta chain was found in a study of cytomegalovirus exposure and HLA in healthy donors. Per the germline V gene, CDR1 is SGHTA and CDR2 is FQGNSA. The V and J ends lost 1 base and 13 bases respectively, with 10 bases between them. The length of the CDR3 is 12 residues. PCR involved 60 Vbeta and 13 Jbeta primers. Assay: immunoSEQ multiplex PCR; the TCRdb copy retains only in-frame clones and omits some. The table shows tens of thousands of clones, with nearly 80% occurring only once. The chain carries TRBV7-2 and TRBJ2-2, with unresolved D. The sequence was obtained from a woman aged 40 to 55 in good health and CMV-seropositive. Sequencing was done on a sample of PBMCs. CDR3 protein: CASSLGSVGLFF. In DNA, the CDR3 is TGTGCCAGCAGCTTAGGAAGCGTTGGGCTGTTTTTT.